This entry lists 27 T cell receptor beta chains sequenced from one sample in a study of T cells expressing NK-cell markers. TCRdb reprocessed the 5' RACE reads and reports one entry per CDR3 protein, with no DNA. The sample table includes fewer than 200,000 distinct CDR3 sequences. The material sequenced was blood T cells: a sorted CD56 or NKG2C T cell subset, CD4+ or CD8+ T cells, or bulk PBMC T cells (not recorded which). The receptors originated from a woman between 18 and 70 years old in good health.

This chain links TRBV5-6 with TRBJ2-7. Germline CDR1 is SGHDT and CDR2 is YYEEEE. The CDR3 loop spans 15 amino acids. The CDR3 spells CASSLNPMGRREQYF.

The CDR3 loop reads CASSVAGTGWEETQYF. This chain uses TRBV9 with TRBJ2-5; the D gene TCRdb calls, TRBD1, cannot be checked with no DNA. This CDR3 contains 16 residues. The germline gives CDR1 SGDLS, CDR2 YYNGEE.

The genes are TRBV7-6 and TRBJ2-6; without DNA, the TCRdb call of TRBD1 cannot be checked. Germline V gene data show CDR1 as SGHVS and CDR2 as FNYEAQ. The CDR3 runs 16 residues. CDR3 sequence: CASSSYRQTGANVLTF.

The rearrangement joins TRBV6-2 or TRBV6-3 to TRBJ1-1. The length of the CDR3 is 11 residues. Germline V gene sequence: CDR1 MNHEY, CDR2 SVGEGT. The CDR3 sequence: CASRGFTEAFF.

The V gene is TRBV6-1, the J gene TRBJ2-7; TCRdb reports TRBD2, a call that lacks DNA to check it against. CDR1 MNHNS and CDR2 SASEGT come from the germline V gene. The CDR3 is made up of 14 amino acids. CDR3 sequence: CASSRLASSYEQYF.

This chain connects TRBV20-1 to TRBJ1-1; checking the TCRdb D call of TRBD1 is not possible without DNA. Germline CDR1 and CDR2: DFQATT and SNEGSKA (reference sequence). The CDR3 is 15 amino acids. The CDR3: CSAKPPQGSNTEAFF.

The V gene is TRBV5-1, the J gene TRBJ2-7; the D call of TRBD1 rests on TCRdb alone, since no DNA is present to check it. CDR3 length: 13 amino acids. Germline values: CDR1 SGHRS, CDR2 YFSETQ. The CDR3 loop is CASAPQGISEQYF.

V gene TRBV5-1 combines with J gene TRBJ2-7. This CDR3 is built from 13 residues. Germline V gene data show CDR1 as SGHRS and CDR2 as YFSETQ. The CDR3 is CASSDRPDYEQYF.

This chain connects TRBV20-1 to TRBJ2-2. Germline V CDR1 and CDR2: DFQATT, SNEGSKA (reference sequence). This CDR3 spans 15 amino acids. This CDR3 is CSARDGRLGAGELFF.

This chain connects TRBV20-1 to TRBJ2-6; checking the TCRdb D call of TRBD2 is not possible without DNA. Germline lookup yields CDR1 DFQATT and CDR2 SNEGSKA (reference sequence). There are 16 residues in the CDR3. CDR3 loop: CSASFLRLSGANVLTF.

Here the CDR3 reads CSARAPASGGADEQFF. The rearrangement joins TRBV20-1 to TRBJ2-1; TCRdb outputs TRBD2, but without DNA this stays unchecked. The germline V gene encodes CDR1 DFQATT and CDR2 SNEGSKA (reference sequence). The CDR3 has 16 amino acids.

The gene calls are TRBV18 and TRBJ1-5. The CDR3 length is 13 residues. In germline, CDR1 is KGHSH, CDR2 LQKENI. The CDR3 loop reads CASSPSGDQPQHF.

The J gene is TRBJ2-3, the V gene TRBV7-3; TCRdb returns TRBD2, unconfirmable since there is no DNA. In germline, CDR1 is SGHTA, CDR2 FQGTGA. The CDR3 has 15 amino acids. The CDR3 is CASSPMRGLVDTQYF.

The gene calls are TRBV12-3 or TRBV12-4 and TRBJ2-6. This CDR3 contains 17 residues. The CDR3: CASSPTSGSSGANVLTF.

CDR3 loop: CASSSGTGTLNTQYF. This rearrangement joins TRBV7-3 to TRBJ2-3; TCRdb's D call of TRBD1 is untestable without DNA. Germline CDR1 is SGHTA and CDR2 is FQGTGA. The CDR3 has 15 residues.

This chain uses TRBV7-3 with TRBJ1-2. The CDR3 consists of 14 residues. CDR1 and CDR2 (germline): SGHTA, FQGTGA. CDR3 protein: CASSPWGGDYGYTF.

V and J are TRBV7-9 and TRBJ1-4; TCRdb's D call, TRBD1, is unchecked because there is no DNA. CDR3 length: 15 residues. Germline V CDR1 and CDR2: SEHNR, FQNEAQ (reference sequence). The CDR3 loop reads CASSLLGGDNEKLFF.

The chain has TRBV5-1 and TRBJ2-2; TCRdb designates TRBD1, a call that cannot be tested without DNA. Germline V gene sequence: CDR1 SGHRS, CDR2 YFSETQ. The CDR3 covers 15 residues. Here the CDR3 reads CASKTGTENTGELFF.

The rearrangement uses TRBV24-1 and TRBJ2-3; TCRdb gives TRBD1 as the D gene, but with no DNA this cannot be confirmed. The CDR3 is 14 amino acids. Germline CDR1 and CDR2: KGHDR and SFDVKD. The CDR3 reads CATSDRDRADTQYF.

CDR3 protein: CASKEPGTGFTEAFF. The V call is TRBV6-2 or TRBV6-3, the J call TRBJ1-1; as DNA is missing, the TRBD1 call by TCRdb cannot be tested. The CDR3 totals 15 residues. Germline V gene lookup returns CDR1 MNHEY and CDR2 SVGEGT.

CDR3 sequence: CASSPLSVPGKQPQHF. The gene calls are TRBV18 and TRBJ1-5; lacking DNA, the TRBD1 call made by TCRdb goes unchecked. This CDR3 spans 16 amino acids. Germline V gene sequence: CDR1 KGHSH, CDR2 LQKENI.

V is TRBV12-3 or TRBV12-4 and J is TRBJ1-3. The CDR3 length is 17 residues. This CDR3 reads CASGVGERRSAGNTIYF.

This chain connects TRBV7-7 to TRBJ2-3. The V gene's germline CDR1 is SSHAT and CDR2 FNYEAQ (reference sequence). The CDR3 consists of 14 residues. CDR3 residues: CGISLGLFTDTQYF. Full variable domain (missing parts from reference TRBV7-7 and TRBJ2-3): GAGVSQSPRYKVTKRGQDVTLRCDPISSHATLYWYQQALGQGPEFLTYFNYEAQPDKSGLPSDRFSAERPEGSISTLTIQRTEQRDSAMYRCGISLGLFTDTQYFGPGTRLTVL.

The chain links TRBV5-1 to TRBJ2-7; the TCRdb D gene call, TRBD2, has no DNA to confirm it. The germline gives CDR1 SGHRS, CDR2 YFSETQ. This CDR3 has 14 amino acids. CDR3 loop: CASRDSGSIHEQYF.

CDR3: CSARDPLVGVNQPQHF. The rearrangement uses TRBV20-1 and TRBJ1-5; TCRdb's D call of TRBD1 is untestable without DNA. This CDR3 has 16 amino acids. The germline gives CDR1 DFQATT, CDR2 SNEGSKA (reference sequence).

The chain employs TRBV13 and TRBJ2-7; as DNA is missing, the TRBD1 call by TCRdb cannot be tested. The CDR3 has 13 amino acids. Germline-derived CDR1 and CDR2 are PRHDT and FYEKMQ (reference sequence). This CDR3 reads CASRRQGWNEQYF.

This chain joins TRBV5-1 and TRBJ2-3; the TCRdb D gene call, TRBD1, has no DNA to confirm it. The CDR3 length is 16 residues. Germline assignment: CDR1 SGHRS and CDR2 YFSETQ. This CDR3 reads CASSETGPGSTDTQYF.